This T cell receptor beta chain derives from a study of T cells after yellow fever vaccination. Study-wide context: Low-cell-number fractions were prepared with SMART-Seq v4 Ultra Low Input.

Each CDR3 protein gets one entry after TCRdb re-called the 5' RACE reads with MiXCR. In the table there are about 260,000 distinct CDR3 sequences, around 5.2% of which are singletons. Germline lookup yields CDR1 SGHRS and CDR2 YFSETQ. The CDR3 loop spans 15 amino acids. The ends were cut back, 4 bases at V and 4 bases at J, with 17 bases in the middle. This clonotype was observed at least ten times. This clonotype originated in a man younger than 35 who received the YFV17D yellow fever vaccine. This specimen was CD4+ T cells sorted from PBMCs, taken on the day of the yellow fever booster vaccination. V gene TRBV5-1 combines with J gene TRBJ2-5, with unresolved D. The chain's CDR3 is CASSPTAALGETQYF. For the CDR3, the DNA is TGCGCCAGCAGCCCTACAGCCGCCCTGGGAGAGACCCAGTACTTC.